The next 23 T cell receptor beta chains were all read from a single sample in a study of blood T cell repertoires in COVID-19. The assay was immunoSEQ multiplex PCR, and TCRdb's table has in-frame clones only and misses some. The sample has 150,000 to 200,000 clones, around 80% seen once. Source material: peripheral blood. These receptors were collected from a woman aged 70-85 years with COVID-19, enrolled during active disease.

This clone has only a few counts. V and J are TRBV5-1 and TRBJ1-5; D unresolved. V lost 0 bases and J lost 7, with 14 bases in between. The CDR3 runs 15 residues. Germline lookup yields CDR1 SGHRS and CDR2 YFSETQ. CDR3 sequence: CASSLGDSEGQPQHF. The DNA for the CDR3 is TGCGCCAGCAGCTTGGGTGACTCCGAGGGACAGCCCCAGCATTTT.

Notes on this clone: A read error may produce the germline difference seen at one junction end. The chain couples TRBV18 to TRBJ2-1; TRBD2 is a possible D gene (6 bases). This CDR3 has 16 amino acids. CDR1 KGHSH and CDR2 LQKENI come from the germline V gene. This CDR3 is CASTPPSALDRTNQFF. CDR3 DNA: TGTGCCAGCACACCACCGTCGGCCCTCGACCGGACTAACCAGTTCTTC.

This clone was recorded only once. V gene TRBV30 combines with J gene TRBJ2-2; TRBD2 matches at 13 bases. Germline V gene data show CDR1 as GTSNPN and CDR2 as SVGIG (reference sequence). V was pared by 3 bases and J by 3 bases, with 13 bases of the junction left unmatched. This CDR3 comprises 19 residues. The CDR3 spells CAWSPFSLAGGPYTGELFF. The CDR3, as DNA: TGTGCCTGGAGCCCTTTTTCACTAGCGGGAGGGCCATACACCGGGGAGCTGTTTTTT. The complete variable domain, with remaining parts taken from reference TRBV30 and TRBJ2-2, reads SQTIHQWPATLVQPVGSPLSLECTVEGTSNPNLYWYRQAAGRGLQLLFYSVGIGQISSEVPQNLSASRPQDRQFILSSKKLLLSDSGFYLCAWSPFSLAGGPYTGELFFGEGSRLTVL.

V is TRBV5-1 and J is TRBJ2-5; D gene ambiguous. The CDR3 totals 13 residues. Germline V gene sequence: CDR1 SGHRS, CDR2 YFSETQ. Deletions cut 0 bases from V and 5 bases from J, with 8 bases between. CDR3 sequence (DNA): TGCGCCAGCAGCTTGGTTATGGCCGAGACCCAGTACTTC. Translating it yields CASSLVMAETQYF.

This chain uses TRBV6-1 with TRBJ1-3; D remains ambiguous. Trimming cost V 3 bases and J 2 bases, with 11 bases left between them. Germline values: CDR1 MNHNS, CDR2 SASEGT. The CDR3 loop spans 15 amino acids. The CDR3 loop is CASSESPFAGNTIYF. CDR3 DNA sequence: TGTGCCAGCAGTGAGTCCCCCTTTGCTGGAAACACCATATATTTT.

Only one count was recorded for this clone. V usage is TRBV7-9 and J usage is TRBJ2-1, with D tentatively TRBD2 (5 bases). The CDR3 is made up of 16 amino acids. V dropped 2 bases and J dropped 9 bases, with 20 bases sitting between them. Germline loops: CDR1 SEHNR, CDR2 FQNEAQ (reference sequence). The CDR3 spells CASSLLFRETLREQFF. The CDR3 DNA reads TGTGCCAGCAGCTTACTTTTCCGGGAAACCCTTCGTGAGCAGTTCTTC.

V and J are TRBV2 and TRBJ1-5, with TRBD1 as a possible D gene (5 bases). V lost 2 bases and J lost 0, with 11 bases in between. There are 16 residues in the CDR3. CDR1 and CDR2 (germline): SNHLY, FYNNEI. The CDR3 reads CASSEPGEFSNQPQHF. CDR3 nucleotide sequence: TGTGCCAGCAGTGAACCGGGGGAATTTAGCAATCAGCCCCAGCATTTT.

V gene TRBV6-1 combines with J gene TRBJ2-5; 13 positions match TRBD2. The CDR3 sequence is 16 residues long. J lost 5 bases, V lost 2 bases, and 5 bases had no gene match. The V gene's germline CDR1 is MNHNS and CDR2 SASEGT. CDR3 sequence (DNA): TGTGCCAGCAGTGAAATGGGACTAGCGGGGTATGAGACCCAGTACTTC. This encodes CASSEMGLAGYETQYF.

The rearrangement joins TRBV7-9 to TRBJ2-3; 9 bases align to TRBD1. Germline trimming cut 2 bases from V and 3 bases from J; bases unmatched to any gene: 12. The germline V gene encodes CDR1 SEHNR and CDR2 FQNEAQ (reference sequence). The CDR3 length is 18 residues. In DNA, the CDR3 is TGTGCCAGCAGCTTACCCGGGACAGGGAGGAGTTTGACAGATACGCAGTATTTT. Encoded protein: CASSLPGTGRSLTDTQYF.

This clone was detected only once. Here the CDR3 reads CASSPGPKNIQYF. Here the CDR3 DNA reads TGTGCCAGTAGTCCGGGTCCCAAAAACATTCAGTACTTC. The genes are TRBV19 and TRBJ2-4; D unresolved. The ends were cut back, 5 bases at V and 2 bases at J, with 7 bases in the middle. The CDR3 is 13 residues long. Germline V CDR1 and CDR2: LNHDA, SQIVND (reference sequence).

The chain carries TRBV4-1 and TRBJ1-1; the match to TRBD1 covers 7 bases. J was trimmed by 0 bases and V by 5 bases; bases with no gene match: 3. CDR1 MGHRA and CDR2 YSYEKL come from the germline V gene. The CDR3 loop spans 14 amino acids. Here the CDR3 reads CASSWGQMNTEAFF. In DNA form, the CDR3 reads TGCGCCAGCAGCTGGGGACAGATGAACACTGAAGCTTTCTTT.

This chain links TRBV28 with TRBJ1-2, with 8 nucleotides matching TRBD1. This CDR3 comprises 15 residues. Germline V gene sequence: CDR1 MDHEN, CDR2 SYDVKM. J gave up 8 bases and V 6 bases, and 14 bases lay outside the gene matches. The CDR3 DNA is TGTGCCAGCAGGACCCTTCGGACAGGGTCGACCGGCTACACCTTC. Residues: CASRTLRTGSTGYTF.

The chain uses TRBV10-2 and TRBJ2-7; D remains ambiguous. V dropped 5 bases and J dropped 7 bases, with 12 bases sitting between them. This CDR3 contains 12 residues. In germline, CDR1 is WSHSY, CDR2 SAAADI. In nucleotides, the CDR3 is TGCGCCAGCAGTTTGGGCCCTAATGAGCAGTACTTC. Protein product: CASSLGPNEQYF.

V gene TRBV6-6 combines with J gene TRBJ1-4, with D possibly matching TRBD1 (6 bases). Germline CDR1 and CDR2: MNHNY and SVGAGI (reference sequence). The germline V and J ends were trimmed by 2 bases and 8 bases, with 9 bases remaining between them. The CDR3 consists of 13 residues. Here the CDR3 DNA reads TGTGCCAGCAGTTACAGGGGGTACGAAAAACTGTTTTTT. This gives the protein CASSYRGYEKLFF.

This clone was detected once. The chain uses TRBV24-1 and TRBJ2-3, with 9 bases aligning to TRBD1. This CDR3 has 16 residues. CDR1 KGHDR and CDR2 SFDVKD come from the germline V gene. V trimming: 5 bases; J trimming: 6 bases; junction bases outside the gene matches: 11. CDR3 residues: CATSVGQGLLRDTQYF. CDR3 coding DNA: TGTGCCACCAGTGTGGGACAGGGTCTTTTAAGGGATACGCAGTATTTT.

This clone was seen a single time. This rearrangement joins TRBV5-1 to TRBJ2-1; 8 nucleotides align to TRBD1. The germline V gene encodes CDR1 SGHRS and CDR2 YFSETQ. J lost 9 bases, V lost 5 bases, and 10 bases had no gene match. The CDR3 contains 14 residues. The CDR3 DNA sequence: TGCGCCAGCAGTACGGGACAGGCCTACGGTGAGCAGTTCTTC. As protein: CASSTGQAYGEQFF.

This clone has a single count. The chain employs TRBV11-2 and TRBJ1-5, with a possible D match to TRBD1 (5 bases). Germline CDR1 SGHAT, CDR2 FQNNGV. V lost 5 bases to trimming and J lost 5 bases, with 10 bases between them. The CDR3 contains 13 residues. The DNA for the CDR3 is TGTGCCAGCAGCCAGTGGGGGGATCAGCCCCAGCATTTT. It yields the protein CASSQWGDQPQHF.

The V gene is TRBV19, the J gene TRBJ2-1; D might be TRBD2 (5 bases). With 3 bases removed from V and 8 bases from J, the gap between germline ends came to 20 bases. This CDR3 comprises 16 residues. Per the germline V gene, CDR1 is LNHDA and CDR2 is SQIVND (reference sequence). Here the CDR3 DNA reads TGTGCCAGTAGTATTCGGGAAGGCTCGTTACGCCATGAGCAGTTCTTC. This gives the protein CASSIREGSLRHEQFF.

The rearrangement uses TRBV12-3 or TRBV12-4 and TRBJ2-7; possibly TRBD2 for D (6 bases). The CDR3 runs 12 residues. V lost 3 bases, J lost 3 bases, and 6 bases lay in between. In DNA form, the CDR3 reads TGTGCCAGCAGTTTCGGGGGCTACGAGCAGTACGTC. It is translated as CASSFGGYEQYV.

This clone appeared a single time. The chain is built from TRBV2 and TRBJ2-1; the match to TRBD2 covers 8 bases. The CDR3 totals 15 residues. Germline V gives CDR1 SNHLY, CDR2 FYNNEI. V shed 4 bases, J shed 5 bases, and the junction held 7 bases outside the gene matches. CDR3 loop: CASSGSGGLNNEQFF. For the CDR3, the DNA is TGTGCCAGCAGTGGGAGCGGGGGATTGAACAATGAGCAGTTCTTC.

The chain carries TRBV5-4 and TRBJ2-2; D is unresolved. Germline assignment: CDR1 SGHNT and CDR2 YYREEE (reference sequence). The V gene lost 0 bases and the J gene lost 2 bases, with 11 bases spanning the gap. CDR3 size: 16 residues. The CDR3 DNA reads as TGTGCCAGCAGCTTGGCCGGTACCGTCAACACCGGGGAGCTGTTTTTT. This translates into CASSLAGTVNTGELFF.

CDR3 region: CASKDSHMNTEAFF. The CDR3 region has the DNA TGTGCCAGCAAGGACAGCCACATGAACACTGAAGCTTTCTTT. This chain joins TRBV2 and TRBJ1-1; a possible D gene is TRBD1 (6 bases). Per the germline V gene, CDR1 is SNHLY and CDR2 is FYNNEI. CDR3 length: 14 amino acids. Trimming removed 7 bases from V and 0 bases from J, with 12 bases in between.

The rearrangement links TRBV12-5 to TRBJ2-2, with D unresolved. The length of the CDR3 is 13 residues. Trimming cost V 0 bases and J 5 bases, with 4 bases left between them. CDR1 LGHNT and CDR2 FRNRAP come from the germline V gene. The CDR3 sequence: CASGLVQTGELFF. The DNA of the CDR3 is TGTGCTAGTGGTTTGGTACAGACCGGGGAGCTGTTTTTT.